This entry lists 8 T cell receptor beta chains sequenced from one sample in a study of blood T cell repertoires in COVID-19 (dated by TCRdb to 2020 to 2021). The library relied on the immunoSEQ multiplex PCR assay. Sourced from immuneACCESS, this table was stored by TCRdb with only in-frame sequences that have V and J called. A share of the clones is absent; for the studies checked, an unresolved V gene accounts for under half, and the remainder has no known explanation. Across this sample there are 100,000 or so clones, with around 90% seen only once. The ten largest make up over 3.5% of the sample. Sequenced material: peripheral blood. The receptors derive from a woman aged 50 to 65 in a cohort sampled during active COVID-19.

The chain links TRBV12-5 to TRBJ2-3; weak D call: TRBD1 (5 bases). Germline values: CDR1 LGHNT, CDR2 FRNRAP. The ends were cut back, 6 bases at V and 3 bases at J, with 10 bases in the middle. This CDR3 spans 13 amino acids. The CDR3 protein is CASGSGLTDTQYF. Written as DNA, the CDR3 is TGTGCTAGTGGGTCAGGGCTAACAGATACGCAGTATTTT.

This clone was counted once. The V gene is TRBV11-2, the J gene TRBJ2-5; perhaps TRBD2 as D (5 bases). V was trimmed by 5 bases and J by 4 bases, leaving 8 bases between them. The germline CDR1 and CDR2 sequences are SGHAT and FQNNGV. The CDR3 runs 12 residues. The CDR3 reads CASSPRGETQYF. The CDR3 DNA reads as TGTGCCAGCAGCCCCCGGGGAGAGACCCAGTACTTC.

The rearrangement uses TRBV30 and TRBJ2-2; no clear D. This CDR3 has 11 amino acids. Trimming took 5 bases from V and 4 from J, leaving 5 bases between them. The germline V gene encodes CDR1 GTSNPN and CDR2 SVGIG (reference sequence). The CDR3 protein is CAWAVTGELFF. The DNA of the CDR3 is TGTGCCTGGGCGGTCACCGGGGAGCTGTTTTTT.

CDR3 bases: TGCGCCAGCAGCAGGACTAGCGGCTCCTACGAGCAGTACTTC. Translating gives CASSRTSGSYEQYF. The chain links TRBV5-1 to TRBJ2-7, with TRBD2 matching 10 bases. The CDR3 covers 14 residues. Germline V gene sequence: CDR1 SGHRS, CDR2 YFSETQ. Trimming at V came to 4 bases and at J to 0 bases, leaving 1 base not matched to a gene.

The V gene is TRBV3-1 (or the pseudogene TRBV3-2), the J gene TRBJ2-3, with D maybe TRBD2 (5 bases). The CDR3 runs to 14 residues. In germline, CDR1 is LGHDT, CDR2 YNNKEL (reference sequence). With 0 bases removed from V and 10 bases from J, the gap between germline ends came to 14 bases. The chain's CDR3 is CASSQDLAAAAQYF. Here the CDR3 DNA reads TGTGCCAGCAGCCAAGATCTAGCCGCAGCTGCGCAGTATTTT.

The chain employs TRBV28 and TRBJ1-4, with D possibly matching TRBD1 (6 bases). V dropped 3 bases and J dropped 7 bases, with 18 bases sitting between them. The CDR3 is made up of 16 amino acids. CDR1 is MDHEN and CDR2 is SYDVKM in the germline V gene. CDR3 sequence reads: CASSLGLGGPGEKLFF. CDR3 DNA: TGTGCCAGCAGTTTGGGGCTGGGGGGGCCTGGTGAAAAACTGTTTTTT.

The V and J genes are TRBV21-1 and TRBJ2-5; the table's D call TRBD2 went unverified against the DNA. TRBV21-1 is a pseudogene segment. The CDR3 spans 12 residues. The DNA of the CDR3 is TGTGCCAGCAGCTTGAGCGGGGAGACCCAGTACTTC. It translates to CASSLSGETQYF.

The V call is TRBV19, the J call TRBJ2-3; 7 positions match TRBD1. Germline V gives CDR1 LNHDA, CDR2 SQIVND (reference sequence). Unmatched junction bases numbered 5, after V lost 4 bases and J lost 4 bases. CDR3 length: 14 residues. The CDR3 coding sequence is TGTGCCAGTAGTAACAGACAGGGTCCAGATACGCAGTATTTT. This translates into CASSNRQGPDTQYF.